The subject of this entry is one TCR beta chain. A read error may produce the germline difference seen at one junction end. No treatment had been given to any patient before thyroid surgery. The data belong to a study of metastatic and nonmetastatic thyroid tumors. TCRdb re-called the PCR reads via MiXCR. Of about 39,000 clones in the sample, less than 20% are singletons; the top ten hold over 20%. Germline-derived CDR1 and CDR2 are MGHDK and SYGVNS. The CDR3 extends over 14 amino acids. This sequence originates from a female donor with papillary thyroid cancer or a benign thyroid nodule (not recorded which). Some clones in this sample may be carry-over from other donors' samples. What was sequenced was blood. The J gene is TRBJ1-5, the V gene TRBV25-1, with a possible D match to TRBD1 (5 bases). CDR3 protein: CSSSEWGINQPQHF. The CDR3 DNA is TGTTCCAGCAGTGAATGGGGCATCAATCAGCCCCAGCATTTT.